The TCR beta chain described here comes from a study of blood T cells in healthy people across ages. The study, taken as a whole, reports: Aged donors had fewer naive CD4+ cells and lower diversity than long-lived donors.

Using a J-beta primer mix together with a sample-barcoded 5' primer, a second PCR was run for roughly 6 to 11 cycles. Each cDNA was tagged by a template-switch adaptor containing 12 random nucleotides. One entry per CDR3 protein, called by TCRdb with MiXCR from the 5' RACE reads. Of approximately 1,000,000 distinct CDR3 sequences in the sample, roughly 45% were seen once. This clonotype appeared a few times. Its antigen is not known. The germline CDR1 and CDR2 sequences are MGHRA and YSYEKL. The CDR3 is 18 residues long. V was cut by 4 bases and J by 0 bases, with 19 bases left in between. The chain couples TRBV4-1 to TRBJ2-1, with D tentatively TRBD1 or TRBD2 (5 bases each). The sequence was collected from an older woman in good health. Sequenced sample: blood. CDR3 sequence reads: CASSLALMGVSSYNEQFF. For the CDR3, the DNA is TGCGCCAGCAGCCTAGCCCTGATGGGGGTCAGCTCCTACAATGAGCAGTTCTTC.